This passage covers 20 T cell receptor beta chains from one sample sequenced in a study of blood T cell repertoires in COVID-19. TCRdb keeps only in-frame clones here, not all; method: immunoSEQ multiplex PCR. The data contain roughly 400,000 clones, 90% of them singletons. Specimen: PBMCs or T cells enriched from blood (not recorded which). The source of these receptors is a man in his late teens or twenties who had recovered from COVID-19.

The chain couples TRBV18 to TRBJ2-1, with TRBD2 matching over 8 bases. CDR3 size: 17 residues. V shed 6 bases, J shed 2 bases, and the junction held 12 bases outside the gene matches. Germline CDR1 reads KGHSH; CDR2 reads LQKENI. The CDR3 reads CASSPVLTSATYNEQFF. CDR3 DNA sequence: TGTGCCAGCTCCCCCGTCCTGACTAGCGCAACCTACAATGAGCAGTTCTTC.

The gene calls are TRBV7-2 and TRBJ2-1, with D unresolved. The ends were cut back, 0 bases at V and 0 bases at J, with 12 bases in the middle. The CDR3 runs to 17 residues. CDR1 is SGHTA, CDR2 FQGNSA, per germline. The CDR3, as DNA: TGTGCCAGCAGCTTAGCGCGAAGTTCATACTCCTACAATGAGCAGTTCTTC. This sequence encodes CASSLARSSYSYNEQFF.

This sequence joins TRBV5-6 and TRBJ2-7; no firm D call. This CDR3 region has 13 residues. The V end was cut by 2 bases, the J end by 7 bases, with 13 bases between. CDR1 is SGHDT and CDR2 is YYEEEE in the germline V gene. CDR3 in amino acids: CASSFGNNYEQYF. CDR3 bases: TGTGCCAGCAGCTTTGGCAATAACTATGAGCAGTACTTC.

This chain connects TRBV27 to TRBJ1-5; D is uncertain. Trimming removed 3 bases from V and 4 bases from J, with 10 bases in between. This CDR3 has 14 amino acids. CDR1 is MNHEY, CDR2 SMNVEV, per germline (reference sequence). The CDR3 reads CASSLGSWNQPQHF. The CDR3 DNA is TGTGCCAGCAGTTTGGGCAGCTGGAATCAGCCCCAGCATTTT.

The chain is built from TRBV4-1 and TRBJ1-5; D gene ambiguous. CDR1 MGHRA and CDR2 YSYEKL come from the germline V gene. This CDR3 is built from 14 residues. The V end was cut by 1 base, the J end by 2 bases, with 6 bases between. The DNA of the CDR3 is TGCGCCAGCAGCCAAGGGCTAGGCAATCAGCCCCAGCATTTT. Translating it yields CASSQGLGNQPQHF.

CDR3 residues: CASSVDAGGFYGYTF. Here the CDR3 DNA reads TGTGCCAGCAGCGTAGATGCAGGGGGCTTCTATGGCTACACCTTC. The chain employs TRBV9 and TRBJ1-2; 8 bases fit TRBD1. The junction had 5 bases not matched to a gene; V was cut back by 0 bases and J by 4 bases. The CDR3 totals 15 residues. CDR1 SGDLS and CDR2 YYNGEE come from the germline V gene.

The gene calls are TRBV19 and TRBJ2-7; D might be TRBD1 (5 bases). The germline gives CDR1 LNHDA, CDR2 SQIVND (reference sequence). V lost 6 bases and J 5 bases, leaving 14 bases between the germline ends. This CDR3 comprises 13 residues. CDR3 bases: TGTGCCAGTAGCCAATTGCAGGGTAACGAGCAGTACTTC. Its translation is CASSQLQGNEQYF.

The genes are TRBV3-1 (or the pseudogene TRBV3-2) and TRBJ1-1, with D hard to call. The CDR3 loop spans 12 amino acids. The ends were cut back, 4 bases at V and 7 bases at J, with 10 bases in the middle. Germline CDR1 reads LGHDT; CDR2 reads YNNKEL (reference sequence). The CDR3 loop reads CASSPYGSEAFF. In DNA form, the CDR3 reads TGTGCCAGCAGCCCCTACGGGAGTGAAGCTTTCTTT.

CDR3 in DNA: TGTGCCAGTAGAGTTCGACAGAGCTCCTATAATTCACCCCTCCACTTT. This encodes CASRVRQSSYNSPLHF. This chain joins TRBV19 and TRBJ1-6; a weak D match, TRBD1 (5 bases). The CDR3 is made up of 16 amino acids. Germline assignment: CDR1 LNHDA and CDR2 SQIVND (reference sequence). Trimming left V 6 bases short and J 0 bases short, with 12 bases between.

In its sample, this clone was seen once. The rearrangement links TRBV28 to TRBJ2-5; weak D call: TRBD2 (6 bases). V lost 2 bases, J lost 1 base, and 8 bases lay in between. Germline CDR1 reads MDHEN; CDR2 reads SYDVKM. The CDR3 is made up of 14 amino acids. The CDR3 loop is CASSLAGIQETQYF. The DNA for the CDR3 is TGTGCCAGCAGTTTAGCGGGAATCCAAGAGACCCAGTACTTC.

The J gene is TRBJ2-7, the V gene TRBV29-1; 11 bases map to TRBD2. Germline V gene sequence: CDR1 SQVTM, CDR2 ANQGSEA. The V segment lost 6 bases and the J segment 13 bases; nucleotides outside the gene matches: 8. CDR3 length: 11 amino acids. The CDR3 sequence: CSVGLAGGTYF. CDR3 DNA: TGCAGCGTGGGGCTAGCGGGAGGCACATACTTC.

V is TRBV12-3 or TRBV12-4 and J is TRBJ1-2, with a possible D match to TRBD1 (5 bases). V was shortened by 11 bases and J by 9 bases, with 13 bases between the two germline ends. The CDR3 extends over 10 amino acids. CDR3 in amino acids: CAGGGESYTF. The CDR3 bases are TGTGCCGGCGGGGGAGAAAGCTACACCTTC.

The chain combines TRBV4-1 with TRBJ1-6, with 9 bases aligning to TRBD1. Germline CDR1 and CDR2: MGHRA and YSYEKL. V was clipped by 2 bases and J by 9 bases; unmatched bases: 5. The CDR3 sequence is 15 residues long. CDR3 in amino acids: CASSQPGQGSSPLHF. The CDR3 region has the DNA TGCGCCAGCAGCCAACCGGGACAGGGCTCTTCACCCCTCCACTTT.

The rearrangement joins TRBV28 to TRBJ1-2; D might be TRBD1 (5 bases). This CDR3 contains 14 residues. Germline values: CDR1 MDHEN, CDR2 SYDVKM. Trimming stripped 4 bases from V and 1 base from J, with 10 bases between. The CDR3 loop reads CASSSGALNYGYTF. In DNA form, the CDR3 reads TGTGCCAGCAGTTCTGGGGCCCTTAACTATGGCTACACCTTC.

This chain links TRBV30 with TRBJ1-2; D perhaps matches TRBD1 (5 bases). The germline V gene has CDR1 GTSNPN and CDR2 SVGIG (reference sequence). V was clipped by 3 bases and J by 1 base, with 12 bases between them. This CDR3 is built from 14 residues. CDR3 DNA: TGTGCCTGGAGAGGCGACAGAGTTAACTATGGCTACACCTTC. Amino acids: CAWRGDRVNYGYTF. Full variable domain (remainder filled in from reference TRBV30 and TRBJ1-2): SQTIHQWPATLVQPVGSPLSLECTVEGTSNPNLYWYRQAAGRGLQLLFYSVGIGQISSEVPQNLSASRPQDRQFILSSKKLLLSDSGFYLCAWRGDRVNYGYTFGSGTRLTVV.

The chain links TRBV25-1 to TRBJ2-5; D is perhaps TRBD1 (5 bases). V lost 4 bases and J lost 2, with 8 bases in between. Germline assignment: CDR1 MGHDK and CDR2 SYGVNS. CDR3 length: 13 amino acids. CDR3 amino acids: CASSVRDQETQYF. As DNA, the CDR3 is TGTGCCAGCAGTGTCAGGGATCAAGAGACCCAGTACTTC.

The chain combines TRBV29-1 with TRBJ2-5; D unclear. V was cut by 0 bases and J by 3 bases, with 8 bases left in between. In germline, CDR1 is SQVTM, CDR2 ANQGSEA. This CDR3 has 13 residues. CDR3 DNA: TGCAGCGTTGAAGACAGTCACGAAGAGACCCAGTACTTC. It encodes CSVEDSHEETQYF.

Worth noting for this clone: The same CDR3 arises from other DNA sequences in this sample as well. This sequence joins TRBV10-3 and TRBJ1-2; the D gene is possibly TRBD1 (5 bases). The V end was cut by 4 bases, the J end by 2 bases, with 8 bases between. The CDR3 is 13 residues long. Germline V CDR1 and CDR2: ENHRY, SYGVKD. The CDR3 sequence is CAISVDSNYGYTF. DNA of the CDR3: TGTGCCATCAGTGTAGACAGCAACTATGGCTACACCTTC.

This clone appeared a few times. This sequence joins TRBV5-1 and TRBJ2-1, with 10 positions matching TRBD2. The germline CDR1 and CDR2 sequences are SGHRS and YFSETQ. The CDR3 consists of 18 residues. The V gene end was trimmed by 4 bases and the J gene end by 5 bases; junction bases not matched to a gene: 15. CDR3 loop: CASSVYSAGTSENNEQFF. CDR3 coding DNA: TGCGCCAGCAGCGTATATTCGGCCGGGACTAGCGAAAACAATGAGCAGTTCTTC.

CDR3 bases: TGCGCCAGCGGCTGGACAGCTTACGAGCAGTACTTC. It specifies CASGWTAYEQYF. The chain employs TRBV5-1 and TRBJ2-7; D may be TRBD1 (6 bases). CDR1 SGHRS and CDR2 YFSETQ come from the germline V gene. V was cut by 7 bases and J by 4 bases, with 12 bases left in between. The CDR3 extends over 12 amino acids. Using reference TRBV5-1 and TRBJ2-7 for the parts outside the CDR3, the full variable domain is KAGVTQTPRYLIKTRGQQVTLSCSPISGHRSVSWYQQTPGQGLQFLFEYFSETQRNKGNFPGRFSGRQFSNSRSEMNVSTLELGDSALYLCASGWTAYEQYFGPGTRLTVT.